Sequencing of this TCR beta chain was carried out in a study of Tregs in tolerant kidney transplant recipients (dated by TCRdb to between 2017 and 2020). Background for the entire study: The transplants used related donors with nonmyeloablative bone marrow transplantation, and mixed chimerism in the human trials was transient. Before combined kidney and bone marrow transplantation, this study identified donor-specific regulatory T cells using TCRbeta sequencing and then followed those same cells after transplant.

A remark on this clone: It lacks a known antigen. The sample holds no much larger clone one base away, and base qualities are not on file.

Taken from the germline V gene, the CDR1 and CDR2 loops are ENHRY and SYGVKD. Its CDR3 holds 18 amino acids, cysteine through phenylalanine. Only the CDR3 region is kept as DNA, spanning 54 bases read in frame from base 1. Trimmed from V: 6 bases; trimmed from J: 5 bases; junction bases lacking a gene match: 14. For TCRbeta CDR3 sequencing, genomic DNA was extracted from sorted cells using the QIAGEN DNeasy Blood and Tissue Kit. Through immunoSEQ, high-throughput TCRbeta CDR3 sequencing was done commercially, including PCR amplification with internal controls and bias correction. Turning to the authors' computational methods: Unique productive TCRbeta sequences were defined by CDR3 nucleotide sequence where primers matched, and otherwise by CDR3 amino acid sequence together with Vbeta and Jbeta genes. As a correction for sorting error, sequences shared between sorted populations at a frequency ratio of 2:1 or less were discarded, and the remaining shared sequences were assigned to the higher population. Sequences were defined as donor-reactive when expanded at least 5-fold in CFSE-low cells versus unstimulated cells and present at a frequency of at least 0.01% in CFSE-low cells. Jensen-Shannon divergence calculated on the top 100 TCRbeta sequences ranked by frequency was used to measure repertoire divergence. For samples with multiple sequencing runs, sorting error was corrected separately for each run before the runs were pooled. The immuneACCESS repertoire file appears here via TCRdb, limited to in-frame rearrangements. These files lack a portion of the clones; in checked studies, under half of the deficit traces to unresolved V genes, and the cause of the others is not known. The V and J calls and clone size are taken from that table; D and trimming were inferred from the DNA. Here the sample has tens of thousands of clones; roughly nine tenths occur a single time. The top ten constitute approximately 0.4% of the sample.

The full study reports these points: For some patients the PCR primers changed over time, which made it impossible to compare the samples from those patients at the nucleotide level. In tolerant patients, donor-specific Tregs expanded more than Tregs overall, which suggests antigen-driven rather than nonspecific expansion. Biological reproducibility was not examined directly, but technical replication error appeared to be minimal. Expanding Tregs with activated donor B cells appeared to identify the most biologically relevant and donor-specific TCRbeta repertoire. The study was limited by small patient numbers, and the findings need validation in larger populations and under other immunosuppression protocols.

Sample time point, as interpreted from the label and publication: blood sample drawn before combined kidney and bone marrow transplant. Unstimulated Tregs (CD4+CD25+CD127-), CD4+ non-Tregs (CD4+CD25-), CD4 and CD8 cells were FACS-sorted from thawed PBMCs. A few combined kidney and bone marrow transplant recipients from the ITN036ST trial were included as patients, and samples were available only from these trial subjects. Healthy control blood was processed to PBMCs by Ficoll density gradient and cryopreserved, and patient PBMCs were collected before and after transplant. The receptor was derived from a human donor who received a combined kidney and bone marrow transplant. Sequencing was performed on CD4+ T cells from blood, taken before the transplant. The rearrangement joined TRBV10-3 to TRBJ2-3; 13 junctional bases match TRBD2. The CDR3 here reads CAISQGLAGRAGGDTQYF. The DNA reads TGTGCCATCAGCCAGGGACTAGCGGGACGGGCCGGGGGAGATACGCAGTATTTT.